This T cell receptor (beta chain) was recorded in a study of identifying expanded T cells in peripheral blood. Study-wide results and limits: Clone count variance between roughly 2-week samples rose with total template count. Differentially abundant clones: around 1.2 between replicates, 15 to 17 at roughly 15 days, around 19 at four.

Assay used: immunoSEQ multiplex PCR; TCRdb lists only in-frame clones, some missing. The data show 100,000 or so clones, about 91% seen once. Worth noting for this clone: Its target is unknown.

V gave up 2 bases and J gave up 0 bases, with 13 bases separating them. There are 16 residues in the CDR3. From germline, CDR1 is MNHEY and CDR2 SVGAGI. Collection occurred without any documented infections or immune events in donors. Source material: blood. This chain uses TRBV6-5 with TRBJ1-1, with D maybe TRBD1 (6 bases). The source is a person aged 18 to 70 in good health. As DNA, the CDR3 is TGTGCCAGCAGTTACGGGGGCTTGAGGATGAACACTGAAGCTTTCTTT. Translating gives CASSYGGLRMNTEAFF.